This T cell receptor beta chain was documented in a study of T cell responses to AZD1222 COVID-19 vaccine. This clone was seen once. Some clones are missing from TCRdb's copy, which holds only in-frame ones; the method was immunoSEQ multiplex PCR. The repertoire holds under 150,000 clones, with about nine tenths as singletons. Sequences were derived from peripheral blood, sampled on day 0 of AZD1222 vaccination. The source of this sequence is an adult in good health.

The CDR3 loop reads CASTGTGVPYNSPLHF. CDR3 DNA sequence: TGTGCCAGCACAGGAACGGGCGTCCCCTATAATTCACCCCTCCACTTT. This chain uses TRBV6-4 with TRBJ1-6; D gene unclear. The CDR3 totals 16 residues. Germline assignment: CDR1 MRHNA and CDR2 SNTAGT. V lost 7 bases and J 2 bases, leaving 15 bases between the germline ends.